Shown below are 30 T cell receptor beta chains from a single sample sequenced in a study of T cells after yellow fever vaccination. MiXCR, run by TCRdb on the 5' RACE reads, gives a single entry per CDR3 protein. The repertoire consists of roughly 320,000 distinct CDR3 sequences, with about 10% occurring once and the leading ten covering over 3%. This specimen consisted of CD4+ T cells sorted from PBMCs, obtained 45 days after the yellow fever booster vaccination. The receptors were sampled from a man between 18 and 35 years old who received the YFV17D yellow fever vaccine.

V gene TRBV6-6 combines with J gene TRBJ2-3; D is tentatively TRBD1 or TRBD2 (5 bases each). Trimming removed 0 bases at V and 2 bases at J, with 18 bases between. Looked up from germline, CDR1 is MNHNY and CDR2 is SVGAGI (reference sequence). CDR3 length: 18 residues. The CDR3 spells CASSYSGIRDRDTDTQYF. In DNA form, the CDR3 reads TGTGCCAGCAGTTACTCCGGGATCCGGGACCGGGACACAGATACGCAGTATTTT.

This sequence joins TRBV5-1 and TRBJ2-5; 11 positions match TRBD1. CDR3 size: 14 residues. V was pared by 7 bases and J by 5 bases, with 7 bases of the junction left unmatched. The germline gives CDR1 SGHRS, CDR2 YFSETQ. The CDR3: CASSGQGGLETQYF. Here the CDR3 DNA reads TGCGCCAGCTCGGGACAGGGGGGTTTGGAGACCCAGTACTTC.

This clonotype was observed a few times. The chain is built from TRBV6-5 and TRBJ2-1, with D perhaps matching TRBD2 (6 bases). The CDR3 is 15 amino acids. V gave up 0 bases and J gave up 9 bases, with 15 bases separating them. Germline assignment: CDR1 MNHEY and CDR2 SVGAGI. The CDR3 reads CASSYSMGLGGEQFF. CDR3 nucleotide sequence: TGTGCCAGCAGTTACTCGATGGGACTTGGGGGTGAGCAGTTCTTC.

This clonotype appeared a few times. The rearrangement uses TRBV4-2 and TRBJ1-5; a weak D match, TRBD1 (6 bases). Germline lookup yields CDR1 LGHNA and CDR2 YNFKEQ. The ends were cut back, 0 bases at V and 6 bases at J, with 12 bases in the middle. The CDR3 consists of 15 residues. The CDR3 here is CASSQDPQGSQPQHF. CDR3 sequence (DNA): TGTGCCAGCAGCCAAGATCCGCAGGGGAGTCAGCCCCAGCATTTT.

The chain has TRBV25-1 and TRBJ2-3; D remains unclear. Trimming stripped 3 bases from V and 2 bases from J, with 12 bases between. CDR1 MGHDK and CDR2 SYGVNS come from the germline V gene. CDR3 length equals 15 residues. CDR3 loop: CASSDSVHYTDTQYF. The CDR3 bases are TGTGCCAGCAGTGATTCGGTACATTACACAGATACGCAGTATTTT.

The chain recombines TRBV20-1 with TRBJ2-5; the D gene is possibly TRBD1 (6 bases). Germline V gene data show CDR1 as DFQATT and CDR2 as SNEGSKA (reference sequence). The ends were cut back, 4 bases at V and 1 base at J, with 16 bases in the middle. This CDR3 has 15 residues. The CDR3, as DNA: TGCAGTGCTATCCCCCCTAGGACAGCCCAAGAGACCCAGTACTTC. This translates into CSAIPPRTAQETQYF.

This clonotype was counted a single time. The chain is built from TRBV4-1 and TRBJ1-4; no definite D call. V lost 1 base to trimming and J lost 4 bases, with 13 bases between them. Germline V gene lookup returns CDR1 MGHRA and CDR2 YSYEKL. The CDR3 totals 16 residues. The CDR3 spells CASSQAQQEGNEKLFF. The CDR3 coding sequence is TGCGCCAGCAGCCAAGCACAGCAGGAAGGTAATGAAAAACTGTTTTTT.

The genes are TRBV5-1 and TRBJ2-7; tentative D call: TRBD1 (6 bases). The germline gives CDR1 SGHRS, CDR2 YFSETQ. The CDR3 totals 14 residues. V was pared by 9 bases and J by 6 bases, with 22 bases between. CDR3 protein: CATGTGTLLSEQYF. The CDR3 DNA reads TGCGCCACGGGAACCGGGACACTGTTAAGCGAGCAGTACTTC.

This clonotype was recorded at least ten times. CDR3 sequence reads: CASNGGGYNEQFF. The CDR3 nucleotides are TGTGCCAGCAACGGCGGGGGCTACAATGAGCAGTTCTTC. The rearrangement joins TRBV12-3 or TRBV12-4 to TRBJ2-1; 7 bases are shared with TRBD2. The length of the CDR3 is 13 residues. V dropped 7 bases and J dropped 3; count of bases not matched to a gene: 3.

This clonotype was seen more than once but under ten times. The chain recombines TRBV5-4 with TRBJ2-5, with 12 positions matching TRBD2. Germline V gene data show CDR1 as SGHNT and CDR2 as YYREEE (reference sequence). The CDR3 runs 15 residues. The trim removed 4 bases at V and 6 bases at J, leaving 7 bases unmatched. The CDR3, as DNA: TGTGCCAGCAGCACCACTAGCGGGGGGCCAAAGACCCAGTACTTC. Protein product: CASSTTSGGPKTQYF.

The chain uses TRBV5-4 and TRBJ1-2; weak D call: TRBD1 (6 bases). V was shortened by 1 base and J by 4 bases, with 14 bases between the two germline ends. Per the germline V gene, CDR1 is SGHNT and CDR2 is YYREEE (reference sequence). This CDR3 comprises 15 residues. For the CDR3, the DNA is TGTGCCAGCAGCTTGATGTCAGGGGTTGCCTATGGCTACACCTTC. It specifies CASSLMSGVAYGYTF.

In this sample, this clonotype turned up a few times. The gene calls are TRBV7-3 and TRBJ2-1, with D perhaps matching TRBD1 (6 bases). V was shortened by 6 bases and J by 4 bases, with 10 bases between the two germline ends. The CDR3 totals 13 residues. Germline CDR1 and CDR2: SGHTA and FQGTGA. DNA for the CDR3: TGTGCCAGCAGTGCCGACAGGTACAATGAGCAGTTCTTC. As protein: CASSADRYNEQFF. The entire variable domain, with the rest obtained from reference TRBV7-3 and TRBJ2-1, is as follows: GAGVSQTPSNKVTEKGKYVELRCDPISGHTALYWYRQSLGQGPEFLIYFQGTGAADDSGLPNDRFFAVRPEGSVSTLKIQRTERGDSAVYLCASSADRYNEQFFGPGTRLTVL.

The rearrangement joins TRBV4-2 to TRBJ2-3, with TRBD2 matching over 7 bases. The CDR3 runs 16 residues. The germline gives CDR1 LGHNA, CDR2 YNFKEQ. V trimming: 0 bases; J trimming: 6 bases; junction bases outside the gene matches: 9. This CDR3 is CASSQDFQRGSDTQYF. Written as DNA, the CDR3 is TGTGCCAGCAGCCAAGATTTCCAGCGGGGATCCGATACGCAGTATTTT.

The J gene is TRBJ1-5, the V gene TRBV20-1, with a weak D call TRBD1 (6 bases). This CDR3 is 13 amino acids long. The germline CDR1 and CDR2 sequences are DFQATT and SNEGSKA (reference sequence). The V gene lost 6 bases and the J gene lost 5 bases, with 14 bases spanning the gap. The CDR3 nucleotides read TGCAGTGCCGGGGGGGCAGGAGATCAGCCCCAGCATTTT. Protein: CSAGGAGDQPQHF.

This clonotype turned up a few times. This chain uses TRBV11-1 with TRBJ2-1; TRBD2 is a possible D gene (6 bases). The CDR3 contains 17 residues. CDR1 is SGHAT and CDR2 is FQDESV in the germline V gene (reference sequence). V lost 3 bases and J lost 6, with 21 bases in between. CDR3 region: CASSFPGRASARNEQFF. CDR3 in DNA: TGTGCCAGCAGCTTCCCCGGCCGTGCTAGCGCTCGCAATGAGCAGTTCTTC.

This clonotype has at least ten counts. The chain employs TRBV19 and TRBJ2-3; TRBD2 is a possible D gene (6 bases). Germline-derived CDR1 and CDR2 are LNHDA and SQIVND (reference sequence). V was cut by 6 bases and J by 5 bases, with 27 bases left in between. There are 18 residues in the CDR3. CDR3: CASRRFGGLTQTQDTQYF. The CDR3 DNA follows: TGTGCCAGTAGGCGATTCGGGGGACTCACCCAAACACAAGATACGCAGTATTTT.

In its sample, this clonotype was seen a few times. V usage is TRBV7-2 and J usage is TRBJ1-2, with no clear D. Germline V gene data show CDR1 as SGHTA and CDR2 as FQGNSA. The CDR3 contains 11 residues. Trimming removed 5 bases from V and 6 bases from J, with 7 bases in between. The CDR3 DNA sequence: TGTGCCAGCAGCCCGTACGATGGCTACACCTTC. This sequence encodes CASSPYDGYTF.

This clonotype was found many times. The chain combines TRBV5-1 with TRBJ1-4, with 7 positions matching TRBD1. V trimming: 0 bases; J trimming: 5 bases; junction bases outside the gene matches: 4. The CDR3 is 15 residues long. Per the germline V gene, CDR1 is SGHRS and CDR2 is YFSETQ. The CDR3 DNA reads as TGCGCCAGCAGCTTGGGACAGGGCCTAAATGAAAAACTGTTTTTT. Encoded protein: CASSLGQGLNEKLFF.

This clonotype was seen a few times. The V call is TRBV3-1, the J call TRBJ1-6; 8 nucleotides line up with TRBD1. This CDR3 is 15 amino acids long. Germline CDR1 and CDR2: LGHDT and YNNKEL (reference sequence). V trimming: 1 base; J trimming: 7 bases; junction bases outside the gene matches: 3. The CDR3 bases are TGTGCCAGCAGCCAAGTTAGACAGGGGAATTCACCCCTCCACTTT. As protein: CASSQVRQGNSPLHF. The whole variable domain, filled in from reference TRBV3-1 and TRBJ1-6, reads DTAVSQTPKYLVTQMGNDKSIKCEQNLGHDTMYWYKQDSKKFLKIMFSYNNKELIINETVPNRFSPKSPDKAHLNLHINSLELGDSAVYFCASSQVRQGNSPLHFGNGTRLTVT.

The chain is built from TRBV19 and TRBJ1-5; D remains unclear. The CDR3 extends over 13 amino acids. Germline CDR1 is LNHDA and CDR2 is SQIVND (reference sequence). V lost 8 bases, J lost 4 bases, and 12 bases lay in between. CDR3 loop: CASSGLENQPQHF. CDR3 nucleotides: TGTGCCAGTTCCGGGTTAGAAAATCAGCCCCAGCATTTT.

The chain is built from TRBV7-8 and TRBJ2-3; TRBD1 or TRBD2 may be the D gene (7 bases each). The length of the CDR3 is 16 residues. Germline assignment: CDR1 SGHVS and CDR2 FQNEAQ. Trimming left V 6 bases short and J 2 bases short, with 18 bases between. CDR3 DNA sequence: TGTGCCAGCAGGTTGGGGAGGGGGCTAAACACAGATACGCAGTATTTT. Translated: CASRLGRGLNTDTQYF.

The V call is TRBV7-2, the J call TRBJ2-3; D gene uncertain. The CDR3 has 15 amino acids. Germline CDR1 and CDR2: SGHTA and FQGNSA. V dropped 5 bases and J dropped 1 base, with 13 bases sitting between them. Here the CDR3 reads CASSGRQPGTDTQYF. For the CDR3, the DNA is TGTGCCAGCAGCGGCCGACAACCTGGCACAGATACGCAGTATTTT.

This clonotype was seen more than once but under ten times. The gene calls are TRBV5-6 and TRBJ2-7; TRBD1 is a possible D gene (6 bases). CDR1 and CDR2 from the germline V gene are SGHDT and YYEEEE. V gave up 0 bases and J gave up 1 base, with 11 bases separating them. The CDR3 runs 15 residues. CDR3 in DNA: TGTGCCAGCAGCTTGGTGGGGGCGTTTTCCTACGAGCAGTACTTC. The encoded protein is CASSLVGAFSYEQYF.

The chain joins TRBV20-1 to TRBJ1-5, with a tentative D call TRBD1 (5 bases). The germline CDR1 and CDR2 sequences are DFQATT and SNEGSKA (reference sequence). Trimming shortened V by 4 bases and J by 0 bases, and 10 bases separated the two germline ends. This CDR3 spans 14 amino acids. The CDR3 DNA reads as TGCAGTGCTATGCAGGGAAATAGCAATCAGCCCCAGCATTTT. Amino acid sequence: CSAMQGNSNQPQHF.

This clonotype was recorded a few times. This chain uses TRBV6-6 with TRBJ2-7; TRBD1 matches at 11 bases. Germline values: CDR1 MNHNY, CDR2 SVGAGI (reference sequence). The CDR3 sequence is 14 residues long. Trimming took 8 bases from V and 9 from J; bases not matched to a gene: 12. The chain's CDR3 is CASHPGQGVIWQYF. CDR3 nucleotide sequence: TGTGCCAGCCACCCGGGACAGGGGGTTATCTGGCAGTACTTC.

The chain is built from TRBV6-2 or TRBV6-3 and TRBJ1-6, with 7 bases fitting TRBD1. With 8 bases clipped from V and 7 bases from J, the junction kept 2 bases outside the gene matches. The germline CDR1 and CDR2 sequences are MNHEY and SVGEGT. The CDR3 is made up of 12 amino acids. In DNA, the CDR3 is TGTGCCAGCCGGGACAGCAATTCACCCCTCCACTTT. As protein: CASRDSNSPLHF.

This clonotype was seen only a few times. The chain has TRBV6-2 or TRBV6-3 and TRBJ2-4, with D maybe TRBD1 (5 bases). This CDR3 is built from 11 residues. The V end was cut by 5 bases, the J end by 10 bases, with 9 bases between. Germline loops: CDR1 MNHEY, CDR2 SVGEGT. The CDR3 DNA is TGTGCCAGCAGTCAATCAGGGATTCAGTACTTC. Its protein product is CASSQSGIQYF.

The rearrangement uses TRBV6-6 and TRBJ2-5, with 16 bases aligning to TRBD2. The germline V gene encodes CDR1 MNHNY and CDR2 SVGAGI (reference sequence). The CDR3 consists of 16 residues. The trim removed 5 bases at V and 5 bases at J, leaving 5 bases unmatched. The CDR3 nucleotides read TGTGCCAGCAGTGGGACTAGCGGGGGGGCAGGGGAGACCCAGTACTTC. This codes for CASSGTSGGAGETQYF.

The V gene is TRBV7-2, the J gene TRBJ2-7; 8 positions agree with TRBD1. This CDR3 region has 13 residues. Per germline, CDR1 SGHTA and CDR2 FQGNSA. Trimming at V came to 5 bases and at J to 6 bases, leaving 6 bases not matched to a gene. CDR3 sequence (DNA): TGTGCCAGCAGCAAGTGGACAGGGCGCGAGCAGTACTTC. Translated, it gives CASSKWTGREQYF.

This chain joins TRBV9 and TRBJ1-3; TRBD1 is a possible D gene (5 bases). The CDR3 contains 15 residues. V was shortened by 3 bases and J by 0 bases, with 10 bases between the two germline ends. Germline lookup yields CDR1 SGDLS and CDR2 YYNGEE. This CDR3 is CASSADTNSGNTIYF. The DNA of the CDR3 is TGTGCCAGCAGCGCGGACACAAACTCTGGAAACACCATATATTTT.